The next 26 T cell receptor beta chains were all read from a single sample in a study of T cells in Graves' hyperthyroidism and ophthalmopathy. Amplification yielded TCR beta CDR3 regions, with RNA transcripts as the source. First-round RT-PCR with HTBI primers amplified the TCR CDR3 region. TCRdb re-analysed the multiplex PCR reads in MiXCR, keeping a single row per CDR3 protein. This sample yields 500,000 to 750,000 distinct CDR3 sequences, of which approximately 14% are seen a single time; 7.3% belongs to the top ten. Sequencing was carried out using blood. The origin of the receptors is a woman aged 25 to 39 with Graves' hyperthyroidism.

Only a few counts were recorded for this clonotype. The rearrangement links TRBV9 to TRBJ2-5; D is possibly TRBD2 (6 bases). V was pared by 0 bases and J by 6 bases, with 12 bases between. Germline V gives CDR1 SGDLS, CDR2 YYNGEE. The CDR3 is made up of 14 amino acids. The CDR3 DNA sequence: TGTGCCAGCAGCGTAGGGGGAGGCTCGCAGACCCAGTACTTC. Protein product: CASSVGGGSQTQYF.

This chain uses TRBV7-9 with TRBJ1-1, with 7 bases matching TRBD1. The germline V gene has CDR1 SEHNR and CDR2 FQNEAQ (reference sequence). V lost 6 bases, J lost 3 bases, and 10 bases stayed unmatched. This CDR3 is 15 amino acids long. Here the CDR3 reads CASRKEQGIDTEAFF. CDR3 bases: TGTGCCAGCAGGAAAGAACAGGGGATTGACACTGAAGCTTTCTTT.

This clonotype was seen repeatedly, ten times or more. The rearrangement links TRBV10-1 to TRBJ2-7, with 10 bases lining up with TRBD2. V was pared by 2 bases and J by 7 bases, with 8 bases of the junction left unmatched. Germline CDR1 reads WNHNN; CDR2 reads SYGVQD (reference sequence). This CDR3 region has 15 residues. In DNA form, the CDR3 reads TGCGCCAGCAGTGAGCTGCTAGCGGGAGCAGGGGAGCAGTACTTC. This translates into CASSELLAGAGEQYF.

In the case of this clonotype: A read error may be the cause here, since a much bigger clone is one base away. The V and J genes are TRBV7-2 and TRBJ2-1, with 11 bases matching TRBD2. The CDR3 extends over 17 amino acids. Germline V gene lookup returns CDR1 SGHTA and CDR2 FQGNSA. In DNA form, the CDR3 reads TGTGCCAGCACCCAGGTGATAGCGGGAGGGTTCTACGATGAGCAGTTCTTC. Protein product: CASTQVIAGGFYDEQFF.

This clonotype was observed many times. The V call is TRBV28, the J call TRBJ1-2; D is undetermined. The CDR3 is made up of 14 amino acids. Germline-derived CDR1 and CDR2 are MDHEN and SYDVKM. V was trimmed by 2 bases and J by 2 bases, leaving 9 bases between them. The CDR3 is CASSLRGRNYGYTF. The CDR3 DNA reads TGTGCCAGCAGTTTACGAGGCAGAAACTATGGCTACACCTTC.

The rearrangement uses TRBV5-5 and TRBJ2-3, with TRBD2 matching over 7 bases. Germline CDR1 is SGHKS and CDR2 is YYEKEE (reference sequence). Trimming at V came to 4 bases and at J to 11 bases, leaving 7 bases not matched to a gene. The CDR3 has 12 amino acids. The CDR3 coding sequence is TGTGCCAGCAGCGTACGTAGCGGGTGGCAGTATTTT. Its translation: CASSVRSGWQYF.

This clonotype was seen ten or more times. This chain joins TRBV18 and TRBJ2-7; 8 nucleotides match TRBD1. Germline CDR1 and CDR2: KGHSH and LQKENI. V lost 2 bases to trimming and J lost 3 bases; unmatched junction nucleotides: 3. The CDR3 has 14 amino acids. CDR3 bases: TGTGCCAGCTCACCAGACAGGGGCGGCTACGAGCAGTACTTC. Amino acids: CASSPDRGGYEQYF.

This clonotype was detected many times. V gene TRBV19 combines with J gene TRBJ2-1; no reliable D call. The germline V gene encodes CDR1 LNHDA and CDR2 SQIVND (reference sequence). The germline V and J ends were trimmed by 4 bases and 7 bases, with 14 bases remaining between them. The CDR3 covers 14 residues. In DNA form, the CDR3 reads TGTGCCAGTAGTAAGGCGGAGACCCCAAATGAGCAGTTCTTC. This translates into CASSKAETPNEQFF.

With respect to this clonotype: A much larger clone is a single base away; this may be a read error. The chain recombines TRBV4-3 with TRBJ2-5; D may be TRBD1 (5 bases). Trimming stripped 4 bases from V and 1 base from J, with 13 bases between. CDR1 is LGHNA, CDR2 YSLEER, per germline. This CDR3 is 15 amino acids long. The CDR3 region has the DNA TGCGCCAGCAGCCGATCAACAGGTTCCCAAGAGACCCAGTACTTC. It specifies CASSRSTGSQETQYF.

This clonotype was found a few times. J is TRBJ2-1 and V is TRBV11-2; TRBD2 aligns across 7 bases. Losses at the gene ends were 5 bases for V and 9 bases for J; bases not matched to a gene: 10. The CDR3 is 14 residues long. Germline loops: CDR1 SGHAT, CDR2 FQNNGV. Here the CDR3 reads CASSGEGLVSEQFF. In DNA form, the CDR3 reads TGTGCCAGCAGCGGGGAGGGCCTGGTGAGTGAGCAGTTCTTC.

A note on this clonotype: A read error may explain this, as a much larger clone is one base away. CDR3 residues: CASSEEYPPGELFF. The CDR3 nucleotides read TGTGCCAGCAGCGAAGAATACCCGCCAGGGGAGCTGTTTTTT. V usage is TRBV3-1 and J usage is TRBJ2-2; D not resolved. The CDR3 length is 14 residues. Germline V gene sequence: CDR1 LGHDT, CDR2 YNNKEL (reference sequence). Combining the CDR3 with reference TRBV3-1 and TRBJ2-2 gives the whole variable domain DTAVSQTPKYLVTQMGNDKSIKCEQNLGHDTMYWYKQDSKKFLKIMFSYNNKELIINETVPNRFSPKSPDKAHLNLHINSLELGDSAVYFCASSEEYPPGELFFGEGSRLTVL.

About this clonotype: With a much larger clone just one base away, this may be a read error. The gene calls are TRBV7-2 and TRBJ2-5; 9 positions match TRBD2. This CDR3 is 15 amino acids long. V gave up 8 bases and J gave up 1 base; unmatched junction bases: 8. Looked up from germline, CDR1 is SGHTA and CDR2 is FQGNSA. CDR3 sequence reads: CASGRAGGGQETQYF. The CDR3 region has the DNA TGTGCCAGCGGCCGGGCGGGGGGGGGCCAAGAGACCCAGTACTTC.

This clonotype was observed many times. The J gene is TRBJ1-2, the V gene TRBV29-1, with 8 bases that match TRBD1. CDR3 length: 15 residues. Germline CDR1 reads SQVTM; CDR2 reads ANQGSEA. V lost 3 bases and J lost 6; bases outside the gene matches: 12. CDR3 sequence: CSVDSHRGTPDGYTF. In DNA, the CDR3 is TGCAGCGTTGACAGTCACAGGGGGACTCCGGATGGCTACACCTTC.

To note about this clonotype: One base away lies a much larger clone, so this may be a sequencing read error. J is TRBJ2-2 and V is TRBV9; no definite D call. The CDR3 length is 13 residues. The germline V gene encodes CDR1 SGDLS and CDR2 YYNGEE. The CDR3 region has the DNA TGTGCCAACAGCGTAAAGGGCTCCGGGGAGCTGTTTTTT. It is translated as CANSVKGSGELFF.

This clonotype was recorded at least ten times. One junction end disagrees with the germline gene, perhaps due to a read error. The gene calls are TRBV28 and TRBJ1-1, with a weak D call TRBD1 (5 bases). The CDR3 loop spans 13 amino acids. Per germline, CDR1 MDHEN and CDR2 SYDVKM. The CDR3 nucleotides read TGTGCCAGCAGTGAGGAAGGGACCACTGGAGCTTTCTTT. Protein product: CASSEEGTTGAFF.

The chain employs TRBV7-9 and TRBJ1-2, with 9 bases aligning to TRBD1. The CDR3 has 16 residues. V was pared by 7 bases and J by 2 bases, with 11 bases of the junction left unmatched. Germline-derived CDR1 and CDR2 are SEHNR and FQNEAQ (reference sequence). CDR3 nucleotides: TGTGCCAGCATCCCAAACCCGACAGGGGGAAACTATGGCTACACCTTC. Amino acids: CASIPNPTGGNYGYTF.

This clonotype showed up many times. J is TRBJ2-1 and V is TRBV3-1; D possibly corresponds to TRBD2 (6 bases). The CDR3 length is 15 residues. Germline CDR1 reads LGHDT; CDR2 reads YNNKEL (reference sequence). V shed 8 bases and J shed 2 bases, with 16 bases lying between them. CDR3 residues: CASRGPGVAYNEQFF. The CDR3 nucleotides are TGTGCCAGCCGGGGACCGGGGGTAGCCTACAATGAGCAGTTCTTC.

This clonotype was found many times. This sequence joins TRBV12-3 or TRBV12-4 and TRBJ2-1; TRBD2 matches 9 bases. This CDR3 region has 15 residues. Unmatched junction bases numbered 7, after V lost 5 bases and J lost 5 bases. CDR3 sequence: CASSPGLARDNEQFF. CDR3 DNA: TGTGCCAGCAGTCCCGGACTAGCGCGAGACAATGAGCAGTTCTTC.

In its sample, this clonotype was seen a few times. V gene TRBV6-5 combines with J gene TRBJ2-2; 9 bases line up with TRBD2. Trimming at V came to 5 bases and at J to 6 bases, leaving 7 bases not matched to a gene. Germline V gives CDR1 MNHEY, CDR2 SVGAGI. The CDR3 consists of 15 residues. This CDR3 reads CASSGGLAFPGELFF. CDR3 sequence (DNA): TGTGCCAGCAGTGGAGGACTAGCGTTCCCCGGGGAGCTGTTTTTT.

Concerning this clonotype itself: One end of the junction is discordant with germline, which a read error may explain. V and J are TRBV6-1 and TRBJ1-5; D is unresolved. CDR3 length: 13 residues. Germline V CDR1 and CDR2: MNHNS, SASEGT. The DNA of the CDR3 is TGTGCCAGCAGGGCAGATAGCAATCGGCCCCAGCATTTT. Its translation is CASRADSNRPQHF.

There are many counts of this clonotype. CDR3: CASSSPGLAGTYNEQFF. CDR3 DNA sequence: TGTGCCAGCAGTTCACCGGGACTAGCGGGAACCTACAATGAGCAGTTCTTC. The gene calls are TRBV12-3 or TRBV12-4 and TRBJ2-1; TRBD2 matches 13 bases. J lost 2 bases, V lost 4 bases, and 5 bases had no gene match. CDR3 size: 17 residues.

V is TRBV6-2 or TRBV6-3 and J is TRBJ1-5; 12 positions match TRBD1. From germline, CDR1 is MNHEY and CDR2 SVGEGT. After removal of 5 bases from V and 0 bases from J, the junction contained 8 bases not matched to a gene. The CDR3 length is 18 residues. The CDR3, as DNA: TGTGCCAGCAGTCCCGGGACAGGGGGCCTCTATAGCAATCAGCCCCAGCATTTT. This encodes CASSPGTGGLYSNQPQHF.

This clonotype was seen a handful of times. V gene TRBV7-9 combines with J gene TRBJ2-7, with D possibly being TRBD1 (6 bases). Germline CDR1 and CDR2: SEHNR and FQNEAQ (reference sequence). V lost 2 bases and J 5 bases, leaving 7 bases between the germline ends. The CDR3 runs 12 residues. The CDR3, as DNA: TGTGCCAGCAGCTTACGGACAGACGAGCAGTACTTC. Amino acids: CASSLRTDEQYF.

J is TRBJ2-5 and V is TRBV29-1; weak D call: TRBD1 (6 bases). The CDR3 has 14 amino acids. The germline V gene encodes CDR1 SQVTM and CDR2 ANQGSEA. V was pared by 2 bases and J by 5 bases, with 15 bases between. CDR3 amino acids: CSVEYSGGGETQYF. The CDR3 region has the DNA TGCAGCGTTGAATACAGTGGGGGCGGGGAGACCCAGTACTTC. The whole variable domain, filled in from reference TRBV29-1 and TRBJ2-5, reads SAVISQKPSRDICQRGTSLTIQCQVDSQVTMMFWYRQQPGQSLTLIATANQGSEATYESGFVIDKFPISRPNLTFSTLTVSNMSPEDSSIYLCSVEYSGGGETQYFGPGTRLLVL.

This clonotype was observed at least ten times. This sequence joins TRBV5-1 and TRBJ2-1; D may correspond to TRBD1 or TRBD2 (5 bases each). Germline V CDR1 and CDR2: SGHRS, YFSETQ. V was clipped by 4 bases and J by 10 bases, with 24 bases between them. CDR3 length: 16 amino acids. As DNA, the CDR3 is TGCGCCAGCAGCCCGGACCGGGACCGGTATTTATTCGAGCAGTTCTTC. Translating it yields CASSPDRDRYLFEQFF.

The CDR3 sequence is CASSPVSMTVGLYEQYF. CDR3 bases: TGTGCCAGCTCACCCGTATCAATGACTGTGGGGCTTTACGAGCAGTACTTC. The V call is TRBV18, the J call TRBJ2-7; possibly TRBD1 for D (5 bases). The CDR3 spans 17 residues. Looked up from germline, CDR1 is KGHSH and CDR2 is LQKENI. Trimming pared 3 bases from V and 4 bases from J, leaving 22 bases between. The complete variable domain, with remaining parts taken from reference TRBV18 and TRBJ2-7, reads NAGVMQNPRHLVRRRGQEARLRCSPMKGHSHVYWYRQLPEEGLKFMVYLQKENIIDESGMPKERFSAEFPKEGPSILRIQQVVRGDSAAYFCASSPVSMTVGLYEQYFGPGTRLTVT.